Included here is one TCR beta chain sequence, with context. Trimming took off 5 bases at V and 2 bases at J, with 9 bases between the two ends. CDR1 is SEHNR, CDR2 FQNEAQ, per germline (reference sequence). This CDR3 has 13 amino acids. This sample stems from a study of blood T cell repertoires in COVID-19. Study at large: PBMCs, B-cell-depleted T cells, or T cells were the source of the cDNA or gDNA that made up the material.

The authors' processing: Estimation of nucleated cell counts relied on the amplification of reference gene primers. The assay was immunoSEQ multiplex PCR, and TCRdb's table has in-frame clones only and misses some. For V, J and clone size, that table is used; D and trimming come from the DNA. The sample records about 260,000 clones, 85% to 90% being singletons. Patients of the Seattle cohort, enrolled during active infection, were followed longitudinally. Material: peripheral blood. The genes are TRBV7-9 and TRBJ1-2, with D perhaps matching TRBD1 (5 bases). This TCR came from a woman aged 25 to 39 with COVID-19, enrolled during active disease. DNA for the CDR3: TGTGCCAGCAGCCAGGGAGGAAACTATGGCTACACCTTC. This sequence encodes CASSQGGNYGYTF.